The clone carrying this T cell receptor (beta chain) has more than one count but fewer than ten. Its antigen is as yet unknown. This entry belongs to a study of cytomegalovirus exposure and HLA in healthy donors. The CDR3 contains 13 residues. Trimming stripped 3 bases from V and 5 bases from J, with 10 bases between. The germline gives CDR1 SNHLY, CDR2 FYNNEI. At sampling all donors were nominally healthy, likely with unrecorded immune exposures. Study-wide results and limits: Sequencing depth across donors, presence/absence analyses assumed, was roughly uniform. TCR beta chain V- and J-gene trimming was linked, in a later analysis, to a missense variant in DCLRE1C. Earlier results showed most TCR beta V segments being productive about 87% or about 30% of the time.

Amplification used 60 Vbeta primers and 13 Jbeta primers. Using immunoSEQ multiplex PCR, the repertoire was profiled, and TCRdb retains in-frame clones only, with some absent. The sample lists around 200,000 clones; about 85% were seen once. The rearrangement links TRBV2 to TRBJ1-1; possibly TRBD1 for D (5 bases). The sequenced sample was PBMCs. The TCR sequence derives from a woman between 45 and 60 years old in good health and CMV-seropositive. CDR3 protein: CASSEGPWTEAFF. The CDR3 coding sequence is TGTGCCAGCAGTGAGGGGCCATGGACTGAAGCTTTCTTT.